The source of this T cell receptor beta chain is a study of blood T cells in healthy people across ages. The CDR3 covers 16 residues. CDR1 and CDR2 from the germline V gene are SEHNR and FQNEAQ (reference sequence). The junction had 7 bases not matched to a gene; V was cut back by 2 bases and J by 5 bases. Next came a second PCR, run for roughly 7 to 12 cycles, which used a sample-barcoded 5' primer along with a J-beta primer mix. In TCRdb, the 5' RACE reads were re-called with MiXCR into one record per CDR3 protein. The table lists 380,000 or so distinct CDR3 sequences, about half of them singletons.

The rearrangement uses TRBV7-9 and TRBJ2-5; TRBD2 agrees at 11 bases. Input material: blood. This sequence was found in a man in his 60s in good health. In nucleotides, the CDR3 is TGTGCCAGCAGCTTAAGGCTAGCGGGGGGATCGGAGACCCAGTACTTC. Translated, it gives CASSLRLAGGSETQYF.